The present TCR beta chain was sequenced within a study of early T cells in non-severe SARS-CoV-2 infection. Study results and limitations: A preference for anti-spike CD8 responses marked VDJdb matching, which missed private and CD4 specificities.

Concerning this clonotype: What it binds is unknown.

TCRdb reprocessed the 5' RACE reads with MiXCR, giving one entry per CDR3 protein. The sample lists 55,000 to 70,000 distinct CDR3 sequences, 12% occurring once. The source was whole blood, collected at baseline. The TCR sequence derives from an adult who was a healthcare worker with PCR-confirmed SARS-CoV-2 infection or an uninfected control (not recorded which). The donor label of this sample is uncertain.

The CDR3 loop reads CASSETGNNEQFF. CDR3 DNA sequence: TGTGCCAGCAGTGAGACAGGGAACAATGAGCAGTTCTTC. The chain carries TRBV12-3 or TRBV12-4 and TRBJ2-1, with 7 bases that match TRBD1. The trim removed 5 bases at V and 5 bases at J, leaving 3 bases unmatched. The CDR3 loop spans 13 amino acids.